Listed below are T cell receptor beta chains from one sample, sequenced in a study of OX40 agonist ivuxolimab in advanced cancers. Sequencing used immunoSEQ multiplex PCR; TCRdb keeps in-frame clones, though not all of them. The sample consists of 74,000 or so clones, about 93% of them appearing once. Here the sequenced sample was CD4+ or CD8+ T cells sorted from blood, taken in a trial of the OX40 agonist ivuxolimab. The receptors here all came from an adult with an advanced solid tumor such as melanoma, head and neck, liver or kidney cancer. The conserved cysteine and the conserved F or W are not part of the CDR3 here. The order of the fields is clone size, CDR3 length, J gene, V gene, CDR3 protein. A row's size may be missing; if present it is once, few, many or a size class.

. | 12 | TRBJ2-4 | TRBV11-2 | ASSSFRTKNIQY
. | 12 | TRBJ2-5 | TRBV6-6 | ASSLTGGGETQY
. | 15 | TRBJ2-7 | TRBV4-1 | ASSQGVETGGLYEQY
. | 11 | TRBJ2-7 | TRBV6-5 | ASSGVVWSEQY
. | 12 | TRBJ2-1 | TRBV27 | ASSLTTGPMGQF
. | 13 | TRBJ2-1 | TRBV9 | ASSPASGIYNEQF
. | 12 | TRBJ1-2 | TRBV28 | ASTGGHNLYGYT
. | 11 | TRBJ2-5 | TRBV7-9 | ASSQGGRETQY
. | 9 | TRBJ1-5 | TRBV6-5 | ASGGNQPQH
. | 10 | TRBJ2-5 | TRBV7-2 | ASSLDGETQY
. | 13 | TRBJ2-5 | TRBV6-5 | ASRRTGWREETQY
. | 12 | TRBJ2-7 | TRBV11-2 | ASSLIPGVYEQY
. | 13 | TRBJ2-7 | TRBV4-3 | ASSQGDRGSYEQY
. | 12 | TRBJ1-1 | TRBV7-2 | ASSWGHPNTEAF
. | 11 | TRBJ2-7 | TRBV2 | ASEPDTSYEQY
. | 13 | TRBJ2-7 | TRBV4-1 | ASSQVAGVSYEQY
. | 14 | TRBJ2-7 | TRBV7-2 | ASSLGTAGAYYEQY
. | 11 | TRBJ2-7 | TRBV29-1 | SVESEAGGEQY
. | 12 | TRBJ1-2 | TRBV27 | ASSLSPGNYGYT
once | 10 | TRBJ1-1 | TRBV5-6 | ASSLGSLGAF
. | 15 | TRBJ1-4 | TRBV4-1 | ASSQVYGVYGDEKLF
. | 16 | TRBJ2-7 | TRBV7-2 | ASSSRGVGTSGRYEQY
once | 14 | TRBJ2-7 | TRBV7-8 | ASSSRLTGLNSEQY
. | 14 | TRBJ1-2 | TRBV29-1 | SVEGSTGNFNYGYT
. | 12 | TRBJ2-7 | TRBV10-1 | ASSESRSPYEQY
. | 14 | TRBJ2-1 | TRBV27 | ASNSIDGVGYNEQF
. | 11 | TRBJ2-7 | TRBV19 | ASSGAGTYEQY
. | 12 | TRBJ1-4 | TRBV28 | ASSSLLMDEKLF
once | 13 | TRBJ1-4 | TRBV13 | ASSRRQIKEEKLF
. | 14 | TRBJ2-1 | TRBV15 | ATSRELAGGYNEQF
. | 11 | TRBJ2-5 | TRBV21-1 | ASNGTSQETQY
. | 18 | TRBJ2-3 | TRBV4-1 | ASSQDLGGRAGGRGDTQY
. | 12 | TRBJ1-2 | TRBV7-6 | ASSRLGGDYGYT